These 16 T cell receptor beta chains were all obtained from the same sample, sequenced in a study of human T cells and chemical hapten exposure. TCRdb ran MiXCR on the RACE reads and lists one entry per CDR3 protein. In the table there are 150,000 to 200,000 distinct CDR3 sequences, roughly 30% of which are singletons. Time point described: pre-sensitization, week 0. Treatment noted: therapeutic diphenylcyclopropenone sensitization with weekly scalp DPC. The source was whole blood, collected in connection with sensitization to the hapten diphenylcyclopropenone (DPC). The source is a woman under 40 with alopecia areata. Some clones in this sample may be carry-over from other donors' samples.

This clonotype was found a few times. The chain recombines TRBV28 with TRBJ2-5; TRBD1 matches 9 bases. The CDR3 contains 16 residues. Germline V lookup: CDR1 MDHEN, CDR2 SYDVKM. The J segment lost 5 bases and the V segment lost 6 bases, leaving 13 bases of the junction unmatched. The CDR3 here is CASSPPGRTGEETQYF. The CDR3 nucleotides read TGTGCCAGCAGCCCCCCTGGCCGGACAGGGGAGGAGACCCAGTACTTC.

The table lists this clonotype with a few counts. V usage is TRBV14 and J usage is TRBJ2-1; D might be TRBD2 (5 bases). The CDR3 has 14 amino acids. The germline gives CDR1 SGHDN, CDR2 FVKESK. Trimming took 3 bases from V and 15 from J, leaving 21 bases between them. The CDR3 sequence: CASSHLVGDPLVFF. DNA for the CDR3: TGTGCCAGCAGCCATCTTGTGGGAGACCCTCTTGTGTTCTTC.

The V gene is TRBV3-1, the J gene TRBJ2-7; TRBD1 might be the D (6 bases). V lost 1 base, J lost 6 bases, and 16 bases lay in between. The CDR3 has 15 amino acids. Germline V gene sequence: CDR1 LGHDT, CDR2 YNNKEL (reference sequence). CDR3 nucleotide sequence: TGTGCCAGCAGCCAAGGACCAACAGGGTCTGGCGAGCAGTACTTC. Its protein product is CASSQGPTGSGEQYF.

This clonotype was counted between two and nine times. V gene TRBV27 combines with J gene TRBJ1-5; D may be TRBD1 (6 bases). Germline-derived CDR1 and CDR2 are MNHEY and SMNVEV (reference sequence). With 1 base removed from V and 1 base from J, the gap between germline ends came to 8 bases. CDR3 length: 15 residues. CDR3 in amino acids: CASSLWGQSNQPQHF. As DNA, the CDR3 is TGTGCCAGCAGTTTATGGGGGCAAAGCAATCAGCCCCAGCATTTT.

The V gene is TRBV6-6, the J gene TRBJ1-6; TRBD1 matches 10 bases. Germline CDR1 is MNHNY and CDR2 is SVGAGI (reference sequence). The CDR3 totals 16 residues. The V gene end was trimmed by 4 bases and the J gene end by 4 bases; junction bases not matched to a gene: 4. The CDR3 sequence is CASSSSDRGYNSPLHF. CDR3 sequence (DNA): TGTGCCAGCAGTTCCTCGGACAGGGGGTATAATTCACCCCTCCACTTT.

The gene calls are TRBV20-1 and TRBJ2-3; 11 bases match TRBD1. Germline V CDR1 and CDR2: DFQATT, SNEGSKA (reference sequence). V lost 1 base, J lost 5 bases, and 11 bases stayed unmatched. This CDR3 region has 17 residues. The DNA of the CDR3 is TGCAGTGCTAGAGGGACAGGGGGCAAGGGACACAGAGATACGCAGTATTTT. Translated: CSARGTGGKGHRDTQYF.

The chain couples TRBV20-1 to TRBJ2-1, with D uncertain. V was trimmed by 5 bases and J by 7 bases, leaving 15 bases between them. Germline V CDR1 and CDR2: DFQATT, SNEGSKA (reference sequence). The CDR3 is made up of 13 amino acids. The CDR3 nucleotides are TGCAGTGCTGGTGGACCAGGCCGAAATGAGCAGTTCTTC. This sequence encodes CSAGGPGRNEQFF.

This clonotype has just a few counts. This sequence joins TRBV20-1 and TRBJ1-1, with D unclear. Germline CDR1 reads DFQATT; CDR2 reads SNEGSKA (reference sequence). Deletions cut 3 bases from V and 2 bases from J, with 7 bases between. The CDR3 is 12 amino acids. The CDR3 is CSASVINTEAFF. For the CDR3, the DNA is TGCAGTGCTAGCGTCATCAACACTGAAGCTTTCTTT.

The gene calls are TRBV20-1 and TRBJ2-2; perhaps TRBD2 as D (6 bases). This CDR3 is 14 amino acids long. The germline V and J ends were trimmed by 6 bases and 4 bases, with 15 bases remaining between them. Per germline, CDR1 DFQATT and CDR2 SNEGSKA (reference sequence). The CDR3 DNA follows: TGCAGTGCCCCCTCGGGGGTGGGCACCGGGGAGCTGTTTTTT. This encodes CSAPSGVGTGELFF.

Only a few counts were recorded for this clonotype. The rearrangement joins TRBV7-9 to TRBJ2-7; D is undetermined. Germline loops: CDR1 SEHNR, CDR2 FQNEAQ (reference sequence). The CDR3 length is 12 residues. With 5 bases removed from V and 3 bases from J, the gap between germline ends came to 8 bases. CDR3 loop: CASSPQNYEQYF. The CDR3, as DNA: TGTGCCAGCAGCCCCCAGAACTACGAGCAGTACTTC.

This clonotype was detected only a few times. The chain has TRBV11-1 and TRBJ2-1, with 10 bases that match TRBD2. V lost 4 bases and J lost 5; bases outside the gene matches: 5. Looked up from germline, CDR1 is SGHAT and CDR2 is FQDESV (reference sequence). The CDR3 length is 15 residues. The CDR3 reads CASSYLAGVNNEQFF. In nucleotides, the CDR3 is TGTGCCAGCAGCTACCTAGCGGGGGTAAACAATGAGCAGTTCTTC.

The chain couples TRBV5-1 to TRBJ2-1; D unresolved. V gave up 5 bases and J gave up 3 bases, with 12 bases separating them. CDR1 and CDR2 from the germline V gene are SGHRS and YFSETQ. The CDR3 spans 14 residues. The CDR3 here is CASSIGSHYNEQFF. The CDR3 nucleotides read TGCGCCAGCAGTATCGGATCCCACTACAATGAGCAGTTCTTC.

The chain recombines TRBV5-1 with TRBJ2-7, with D possibly matching TRBD1 (6 bases). The CDR3 totals 13 residues. V lost 2 bases and J lost 6, with 12 bases in between. Germline CDR1 reads SGHRS; CDR2 reads YFSETQ. CDR3 sequence: CASSFDRSLEQYF. In DNA, the CDR3 is TGCGCCAGCAGCTTCGACAGGTCACTCGAGCAGTACTTC.

The J gene is TRBJ1-2, the V gene TRBV18, with 7 bases that match TRBD1. V gave up 6 bases and J gave up 10 bases; unmatched junction bases: 8. This CDR3 is 12 amino acids long. Looked up from germline, CDR1 is KGHSH and CDR2 is LQKENI. The CDR3 sequence: CASSPDRASYTF. The CDR3 DNA follows: TGTGCCAGCTCTCCCGACAGGGCTTCCTACACCTTC.

A few counts support this clonotype. Germline is not matched at one junction end, which may reflect a read error. DNA for the CDR3: TGTGCCAGCACCTCCCCCTCGGGCGGGGGGGCTGTCTTC. Translated, it gives CASTSPSGGGAVF. V gene TRBV6-2 or TRBV6-3 combines with J gene TRBJ2-1; TRBD2 matches 9 bases. The CDR3 spans 13 residues. CDR1 MNHEY and CDR2 SVGEGT come from the germline V gene.

The rearrangement uses TRBV14 and TRBJ1-6, with no clear D. The CDR3 extends over 16 amino acids. With 4 bases removed from V and 6 bases from J, the gap between germline ends came to 16 bases. Germline CDR1 reads SGHDN; CDR2 reads FVKESK. CDR3 nucleotides: TGTGCCAGCAGCCCCCCCGGCAGGCAGTTTAATTCACCCCTCCACTTT. It yields the protein CASSPPGRQFNSPLHF.